The 8 T cell receptor beta chains listed next were all sequenced from one sample in a study of Ad26.COV2.S vaccination and SARS-CoV-2 variants. Described treatment: some 19 received Ad26.COV2.S at low or high dose, single or two shots; about 5 received placebo; per-sample allocation not given. Sampling took place 63 days after the first vaccine or placebo injection. The method was immunoSEQ multiplex PCR; TCRdb's version includes in-frame clones alone and lacks a portion of them. Of 430,000 or so clones listed, around 90% were seen once; the top ten hold 12%. Sequences were derived from peripheral blood, sampled in a trial of Ad26.COV2.S vaccine versus placebo. These receptors came from a person between 18 and 59 years old who received the Ad26.COV2.S COVID-19 vaccine or a placebo.

This clone was detected only once. For the CDR3, the DNA is TGTGCCAGCAGCCGCACGACTTCCTACGAGCAGTACTTC. This translates into CASSRTTSYEQYF. V and J are TRBV7-9 and TRBJ2-7; D gene ambiguous. Germline V gives CDR1 SEHNR, CDR2 FQNEAQ (reference sequence). The CDR3 contains 13 residues. The ends were cut back, 5 bases at V and 1 base at J, with 9 bases in the middle.

The chain employs TRBV3-1 (or the pseudogene TRBV3-2) and TRBJ2-1; no clear D. Trimming left V 1 base short and J 8 bases short, with 15 bases between. Germline CDR1 reads LGHDT; CDR2 reads YNNKEL (reference sequence). The CDR3 consists of 15 residues. CDR3 amino acids: CASSQAVLAQHEQFF. The CDR3 coding sequence is TGTGCCAGCAGCCAAGCTGTCCTTGCGCAACATGAGCAGTTCTTC.

The chain combines TRBV6-2 or TRBV6-3 with TRBJ2-4; 10 bases match TRBD2. This CDR3 spans 19 amino acids. The V gene's germline CDR1 is MNHEY and CDR2 SVGEGT. The V gene end was trimmed by 0 bases and the J gene end by 1 base; junction bases not matched to a gene: 9. CDR3 in DNA: TGTGCCAGCAGTTACTCCCAGCGGGAGGGGGAAGGGGCCAAAAACATTCAGTACTTC. It encodes CASSYSQREGEGAKNIQYF.

The gene calls are TRBV5-6 and TRBJ2-5; 10 bases agree with TRBD2. The CDR3 runs 15 residues. The germline CDR1 and CDR2 sequences are SGHDT and YYEEEE. Trimming removed 3 bases from V and 5 bases from J; junction bases left unmatched: 7. CDR3 protein: CASSSSGRVGETQYF. The CDR3, as DNA: TGTGCCAGCAGCTCGAGCGGGAGGGTCGGGGAGACCCAGTACTTC.

This chain connects TRBV28 to TRBJ2-6; tentatively, D is TRBD1 or TRBD2 (6 bases each). With 6 bases removed from V and 2 bases from J, the gap between germline ends came to 11 bases. Germline V gene lookup returns CDR1 MDHEN and CDR2 SYDVKM. This CDR3 is built from 15 residues. The CDR3 DNA reads as TGTGCCAGCAGCTCGGAGGGGGCTGGGGCCAACGTCCTGACTTTC. This translates into CASSSEGAGANVLTF.

The chain links TRBV7-9 to TRBJ1-3, with TRBD1 matching 7 bases. V was pared by 4 bases and J by 2 bases, with 5 bases of the junction left unmatched. CDR3 length: 15 residues. Germline loops: CDR1 SEHNR, CDR2 FQNEAQ (reference sequence). CDR3 nucleotide sequence: TGTGCCAGCAGCTCGTTACAGGGGACTGGAAACACCATATATTTT. The encoded protein is CASSSLQGTGNTIYF. Variable domain in full (rest from reference TRBV7-9 and TRBJ1-3): DTGVSQNPRHKITKRGQNVTFRCDPISEHNRLYWYRQTLGQGPEFLTYFQNEAQLEKSRLLSDRFSAERPKGSFSTLEIQRTEQGDSAMYLCASSSLQGTGNTIYFGEGSWLTVV.

V and J are TRBV7-2 and TRBJ1-6; D is perhaps TRBD1 (5 bases). The CDR3 contains 16 residues. From germline, CDR1 is SGHTA and CDR2 FQGNSA. V dropped 6 bases and J dropped 7 bases, with 19 bases sitting between them. The CDR3 is CASRMAGLQANSPLHF. The CDR3 DNA reads as TGTGCCAGCAGGATGGCCGGCCTACAGGCCAATTCACCCCTCCACTTT.

This clone was seen only a few times. The V and J genes are TRBV28 and TRBJ1-1; a weak D match, TRBD1 (5 bases). The CDR3 totals 13 residues. In germline, CDR1 is MDHEN, CDR2 SYDVKM. Trimming pared 2 bases from V and 5 bases from J, leaving 9 bases between. Here the CDR3 reads CASSLRRGTEAFF. In DNA form, the CDR3 reads TGTGCCAGCAGTTTACGGAGGGGAACTGAAGCTTTCTTT.